This T cell receptor beta chain was identified during a study of T cell clones after liver transplantation. The CDR3 contains 14 residues. Germline V gene data show CDR1 as LGHNA and CDR2 as YSLEER. With 0 bases removed from V and 11 bases from J, the gap between germline ends came to 16 bases. This clone was seen more than once but under ten times. Its specificity is unknown. Study observations and caveats: These preliminary findings come from unstandardized post-transplant sampling times.

Only in-frame clones appear in the TCRdb table, and some are missing; sequencing was by immunoSEQ multiplex PCR. The table includes about 45,000 clones, 86% detected once. The starting material was CD4+ T cells from blood, obtained 24 months after liver transplant. This sequence originates from a human patient who received a liver transplant. Some T cells may originate from the graft donor. The chain carries TRBV4-3 and TRBJ1-1; no clear D. The CDR3 DNA follows: TGCGCCAGCAGCCAAGATTTGAGGGCCCGCGCTGCTTTCTTT. It encodes CASSQDLRARAAFF.